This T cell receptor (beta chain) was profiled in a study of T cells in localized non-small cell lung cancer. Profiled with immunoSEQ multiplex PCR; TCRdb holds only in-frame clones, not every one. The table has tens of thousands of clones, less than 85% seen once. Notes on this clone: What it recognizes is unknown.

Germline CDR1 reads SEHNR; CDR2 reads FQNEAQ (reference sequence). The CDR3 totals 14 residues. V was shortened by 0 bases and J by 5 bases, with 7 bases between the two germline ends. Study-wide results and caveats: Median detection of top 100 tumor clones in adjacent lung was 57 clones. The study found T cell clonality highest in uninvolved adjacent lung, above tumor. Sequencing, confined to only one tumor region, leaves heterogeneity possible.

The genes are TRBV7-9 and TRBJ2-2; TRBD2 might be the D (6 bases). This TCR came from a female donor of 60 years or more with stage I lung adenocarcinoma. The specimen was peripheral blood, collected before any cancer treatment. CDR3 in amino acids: CASSLAAGTGELFF. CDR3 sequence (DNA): TGTGCCAGCAGCTTAGCGGCGGGGACCGGGGAGCTGTTTTTT.